This T cell receptor beta chain is from a study of yellow fever vaccine responses in identical twins. Points from the study as a whole: Twins reportedly had a vaccine T cell response that seemed partly convergent, partly personalized.

Using its own MiXCR run on the RT-PCR reads, TCRdb lists one record per CDR3 protein. Among about 14,000 distinct CDR3 sequences listed, about 88% were seen once. About this clonotype: Its antigen is as yet unknown.

This sample comprised T cells from blood (PBMCs), unsorted or a sorted subset (not recorded which), obtained before or after yellow fever vaccination (not recorded which). This receptor was taken from a woman between 18 and 29 years old who received the yellow fever vaccine.

The CDR3 bases are TGTGCCAGCTCACCACCGACTTCATCCTACAATGAGCAGTTCTTC. Amino acids: CASSPPTSSYNEQFF. The V call is TRBV18, the J call TRBJ2-1; D unclear. This CDR3 spans 15 amino acids. The ends were cut back, 0 bases at V and 1 base at J, with 7 bases in the middle. Germline CDR1 and CDR2: KGHSH and LQKENI. The full variable domain, its missing parts supplied by reference TRBV18 and TRBJ2-1, is NAGVMQNPRHLVRRRGQEARLRCSPMKGHSHVYWYRQLPEEGLKFMVYLQKENIIDESGMPKERFSAEFPKEGPSILRIQQVVRGDSAAYFCASSPPTSSYNEQFFGPGTRLTVL.